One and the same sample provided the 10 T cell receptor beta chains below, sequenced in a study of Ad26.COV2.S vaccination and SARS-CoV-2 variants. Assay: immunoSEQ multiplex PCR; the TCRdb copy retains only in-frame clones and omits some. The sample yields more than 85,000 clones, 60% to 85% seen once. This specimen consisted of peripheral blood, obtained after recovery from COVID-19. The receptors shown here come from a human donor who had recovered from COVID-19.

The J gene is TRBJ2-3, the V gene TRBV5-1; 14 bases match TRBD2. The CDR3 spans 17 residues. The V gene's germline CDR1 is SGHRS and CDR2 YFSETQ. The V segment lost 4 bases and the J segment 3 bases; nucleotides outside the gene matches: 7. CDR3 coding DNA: TGCGCCAGCAGCCCGTTGACTAGCGGGGGGGCAACAGATACGCAGTATTTT. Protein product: CASSPLTSGGATDTQYF.

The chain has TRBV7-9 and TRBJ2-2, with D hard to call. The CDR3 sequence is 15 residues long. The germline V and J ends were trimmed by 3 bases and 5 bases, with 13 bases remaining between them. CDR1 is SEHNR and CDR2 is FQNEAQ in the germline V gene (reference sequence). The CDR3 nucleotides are TGTGCCAGCAGCTTGGACGGATTAAAGACCGGGGAGCTGTTTTTT. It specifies CASSLDGLKTGELFF.

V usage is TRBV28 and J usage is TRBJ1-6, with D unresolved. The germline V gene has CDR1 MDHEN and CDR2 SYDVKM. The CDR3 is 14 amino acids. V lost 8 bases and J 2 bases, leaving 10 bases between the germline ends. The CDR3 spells CASLSDPYNSPLHF. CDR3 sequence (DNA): TGTGCCAGCCTCTCGGATCCCTATAATTCACCCCTCCACTTT.

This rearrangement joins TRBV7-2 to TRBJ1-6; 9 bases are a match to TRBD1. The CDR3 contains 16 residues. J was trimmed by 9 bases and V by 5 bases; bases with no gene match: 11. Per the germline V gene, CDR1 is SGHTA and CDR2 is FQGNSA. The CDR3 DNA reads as TGTGCCAGCAGCACCAGAACAGGGGGCGAGAGTTCACCCCTCCACTTT. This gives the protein CASSTRTGGESSPLHF.

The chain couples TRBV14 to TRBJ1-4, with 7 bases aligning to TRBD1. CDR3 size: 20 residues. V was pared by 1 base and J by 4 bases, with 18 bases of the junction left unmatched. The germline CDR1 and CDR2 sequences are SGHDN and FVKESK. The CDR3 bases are TGTGCCAGCAGCCAAGGGAGACAGGGAGAGGGGGAGGGGAATAATGAAAAACTGTTTTTT. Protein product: CASSQGRQGEGEGNNEKLFF. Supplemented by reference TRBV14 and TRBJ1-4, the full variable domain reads EAGVTQFPSHSVIEKGQTVTLRCDPISGHDNLYWYRRVMGKEIKFLLHFVKESKQDESGMPNNRFLAERTGGTYSTLKVQPAELEDSGVYFCASSQGRQGEGEGNNEKLFFGSGTQLSVL.

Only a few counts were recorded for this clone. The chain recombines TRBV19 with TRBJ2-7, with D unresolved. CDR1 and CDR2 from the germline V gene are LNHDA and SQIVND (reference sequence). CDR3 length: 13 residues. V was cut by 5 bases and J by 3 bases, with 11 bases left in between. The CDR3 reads CASSPTVLYEQYF. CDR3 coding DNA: TGTGCCAGTAGTCCAACAGTCCTCTACGAGCAGTACTTC. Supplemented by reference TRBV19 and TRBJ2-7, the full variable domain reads DGGITQSPKYLFRKEGQNVTLSCEQNLNHDAMYWYRQDPGQGLRLIYYSQIVNDFQKGDIAEGYSVSREKKESFPLTVTSAQKNPTAFYLCASSPTVLYEQYFGPGTRLTVT.

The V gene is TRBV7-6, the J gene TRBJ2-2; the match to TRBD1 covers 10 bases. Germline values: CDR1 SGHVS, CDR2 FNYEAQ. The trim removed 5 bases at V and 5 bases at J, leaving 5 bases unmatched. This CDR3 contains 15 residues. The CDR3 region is CASSAGQGGTGELFF. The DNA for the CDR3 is TGTGCCAGCAGCGCCGGACAGGGGGGAACCGGGGAGCTGTTTTTT.

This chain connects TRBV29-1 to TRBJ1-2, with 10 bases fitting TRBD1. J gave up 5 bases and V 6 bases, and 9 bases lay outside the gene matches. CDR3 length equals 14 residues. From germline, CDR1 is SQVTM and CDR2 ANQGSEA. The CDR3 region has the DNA TGCAGCGTGTCCCGGGACAGGGGTAGATATGGCTACACCTTC. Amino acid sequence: CSVSRDRGRYGYTF. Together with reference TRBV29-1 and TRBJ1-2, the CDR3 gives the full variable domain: SAVISQKPSRDICQRGTSLTIQCQVDSQVTMMFWYRQQPGQSLTLIATANQGSEATYESGFVIDKFPISRPNLTFSTLTVSNMSPEDSSIYLCSVSRDRGRYGYTFGSGTRLTVV.

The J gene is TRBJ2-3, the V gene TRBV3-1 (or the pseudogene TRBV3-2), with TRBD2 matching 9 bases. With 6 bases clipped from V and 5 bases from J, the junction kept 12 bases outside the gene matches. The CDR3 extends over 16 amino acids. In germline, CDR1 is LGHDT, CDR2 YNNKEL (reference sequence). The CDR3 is CASSHKRGASIDTQYF. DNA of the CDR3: TGTGCCAGCAGTCATAAGCGGGGGGCTTCGATAGATACGCAGTATTTT.

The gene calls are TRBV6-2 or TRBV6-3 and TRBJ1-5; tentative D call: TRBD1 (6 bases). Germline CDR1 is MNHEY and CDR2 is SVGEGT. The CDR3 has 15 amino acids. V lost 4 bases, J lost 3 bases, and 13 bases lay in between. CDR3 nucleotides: TGTGCCAGCAGTTGGGACCCAGGGGACAATCAGCCCCAGCATTTT. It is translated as CASSWDPGDNQPQHF.